This T cell receptor beta chain was captured by sequencing in a study of CD8+CD57+ T cells in acquired aplastic anemia. Turning to the study itself: An average of about 3.4 ug of DNA was obtained from sorted CD4+ and CD8+ cells. Healthy donors averaged approximately 10 million reads for CD4+ cells.

Points from the study as a whole: The study identified about 30 CD8+ CDR3 sequences shared by patients and controls.

This CDR3 is 15 amino acids long. The germline V gene encodes CDR1 ENHRY and CDR2 SYGVKD. With 10 bases clipped from V and 5 bases from J, the junction kept 13 bases outside the gene matches. Researchers used genomic DNA as the template to profile TCR beta VDJ and CDR3. A single record per CDR3 protein comes from TCRdb applying MiXCR to the reads. Counted here are 150,000 to 200,000 distinct CDR3 sequences, 46% occurring once; the ten biggest clones make up approximately 2.9%. As regards this clonotype: As yet, its antigen is unknown.

The chain uses TRBV10-3 and TRBJ2-5, with 10 bases that match TRBD2. The sequence was obtained from a human donor in good health. The specimen was sorted CD4+, CD8+, or CD8+CD57+ T cells (not recorded which) from PBMCs. CDR3: CASRGLAGEGETQYF. The CDR3 DNA is TGTGCCAGCAGGGGGCTAGCGGGAGAGGGGGAGACCCAGTACTTC.